This T cell receptor beta chain was observed in a study of cytomegalovirus exposure and HLA in healthy donors. Overall study findings and caveats: The CMV antigen specificity of a few CMV-associated chains was confirmed through in vitro analysis. The study assumed roughly uniform donor sequencing depth for presence/absence analyses. In a later analysis, productive TCRs from donors in an Asian-associated ancestry cluster reportedly carried fewer N-insertions than the cohort mean. Researchers counted about 150 TCR beta chains as cytomegalovirus-associated.

The primer mix had 60 Vbeta and 13 Jbeta primers. The assay was immunoSEQ multiplex PCR, and TCRdb's table has in-frame clones only and misses some. This specimen shows about 74,000 clones; the ten leading clones hold 6.5% to 9.5%. V gave up 6 bases and J gave up 4 bases, with 12 bases separating them. CDR1 and CDR2 from the germline V gene are LNHDA and SQIVND (reference sequence). There are 13 residues in the CDR3. For this clone: Its antigen remains unidentified.

This sequence joins TRBV19 and TRBJ1-2; possible D gene TRBD1, 6 bases. The sample consisted of PBMCs. This receptor was identified in a female donor in good health and CMV-seropositive. The CDR3 sequence: CASRQGPSYGYTF. The CDR3 bases are TGTGCCAGTAGACAGGGACCCTCCTATGGCTACACCTTC.